This T cell receptor (beta chain) appears in the sequencing data of a study of blood T cell repertoires in COVID-19. Study-level background: The origin of the acute and convalescent COVID-19 samples was the United States, Italy and Spain. T cells, B-cell-depleted T cells, or PBMCs supplied cDNA or gDNA.

The V segment lost 7 bases and the J segment 3 bases; nucleotides outside the gene matches: 6. The length of the CDR3 is 14 residues. Germline V lookup: CDR1 LGHDT, CDR2 YNNKEL (reference sequence). Study processing details: Amplifying reference gene primers gave estimates of nucleated cell counts. Measured with immunoSEQ multiplex PCR; TCRdb has only the in-frame clones, and not every one. V and J calls plus clone size are reproduced from that table; the DNA served to infer D and trimming. The table has about 260,000 clones, about nine tenths seen once. Sequencing used peripheral blood. The receptor was isolated from a man aged 35 to 55 with active or convalescent COVID-19. V and J are TRBV3-1 (or the pseudogene TRBV3-2) and TRBJ1-5, with 7 bases matching TRBD1. The CDR3 DNA sequence: TGTGCCAGCAACTCAGGGGGGACCAATCAGCCCCAGCATTTT. Amino acid sequence: CASNSGGTNQPQHF.